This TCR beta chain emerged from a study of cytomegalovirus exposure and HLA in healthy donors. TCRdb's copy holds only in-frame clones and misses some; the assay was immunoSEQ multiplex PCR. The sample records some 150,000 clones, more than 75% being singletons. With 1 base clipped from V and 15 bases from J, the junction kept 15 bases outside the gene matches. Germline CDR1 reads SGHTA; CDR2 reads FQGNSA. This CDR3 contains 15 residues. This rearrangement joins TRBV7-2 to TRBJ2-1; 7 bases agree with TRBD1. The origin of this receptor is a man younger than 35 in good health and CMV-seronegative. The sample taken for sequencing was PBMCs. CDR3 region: CASSLVRDTGTVLFF. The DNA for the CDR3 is TGTGCCAGCAGCTTAGTTAGGGACACCGGGACAGTACTGTTCTTC.